These 18 T cell receptor beta chains share one sample of origin, sequenced in a study of blood T cells in healthy people across ages. The authors ran a second PCR of roughly 6 to 12 cycles using a sample-barcoded 5' primer and a J-beta primer mix. In TCRdb, the 5' RACE reads were re-called with MiXCR into one record per CDR3 protein. The data contain around 1,600,000 distinct CDR3 sequences, less than 45% of them singletons. Sequenced input: blood. These receptors were obtained from a woman younger than 30 in good health.

This clonotype turned up a few times. The rearrangement links TRBV29-1 to TRBJ1-5; 9 bases are shared with TRBD1. V was pared by 5 bases and J by 6 bases, with 5 bases of the junction left unmatched. This CDR3 region has 13 residues. CDR1 SQVTM and CDR2 ANQGSEA come from the germline V gene. The CDR3 loop reads CSVTGQGSQPQHF. The CDR3 bases are TGCAGCGTTACGGGACAGGGATCTCAGCCCCAGCATTTT.

Of note for this clonotype: The junction differs from germline at one of its ends, possibly a read error. The genes are TRBV12-3 or TRBV12-4 and TRBJ2-3; 12 bases line up with TRBD2. The CDR3 loop spans 16 amino acids. CDR3 region: CASSHRLAGVTDMQYF. The CDR3 region has the DNA TGTGCCAGCAGTCACCGACTAGCGGGGGTTACAGATATGCAGTATTTT.

J is TRBJ1-1 and V is TRBV24-1; D gene uncertain. CDR3 length: 13 residues. The germline V gene has CDR1 KGHDR and CDR2 SFDVKD. V shed 4 bases and J shed 1 base, with 6 bases lying between them. CDR3 amino acids: CATSESGNTEAFF. For the CDR3, the DNA is TGTGCCACCAGTGAATCAGGGAACACTGAAGCTTTCTTT.

Here the CDR3 reads CSTLTSGNNEQYF. The CDR3 DNA sequence: TGCAGCACCCTGACTAGCGGAAACAATGAGCAGTACTTC. The rearrangement links TRBV29-1 to TRBJ2-1, with 9 nucleotides matching TRBD2. The end of the DNA aligns better with TRBJ2-7, so the J call may be wrong. The length of the CDR3 is 13 residues. The V gene's germline CDR1 is SQVTM and CDR2 ANQGSEA.

The CDR3 loop is CASAAGNEQFF. The CDR3 region has the DNA TGTGCCTCCGCCGCTGGGAATGAGCAGTTCTTC. This chain links TRBV6-5 with TRBJ2-1, with D uncertain. CDR3 length: 11 residues. V lost 11 bases and J lost 7, with 12 bases in between. Germline-derived CDR1 and CDR2 are MNHEY and SVGAGI.

This clonotype turned up a few times. This rearrangement joins TRBV12-3 or TRBV12-4 to TRBJ2-7, with TRBD2 matching 7 bases. The CDR3 sequence is 14 residues long. J gave up 0 bases and V 5 bases, and 4 bases lay outside the gene matches. CDR3 amino acids: CASSGAGPSYEQYF. Written as DNA, the CDR3 is TGTGCCAGCAGTGGAGCGGGGCCCTCCTACGAGCAGTACTTC.

Turning to this clonotype: A single base separates this from a much larger clone, so it may be a read error. The J gene is TRBJ2-5, the V gene TRBV5-1; D uncertain. The J call is uncertain, as TRBJ2-7 better fits the DNA end. Germline V gene sequence: CDR1 SGHRS, CDR2 YFSETQ. The CDR3 sequence is 13 residues long. The CDR3, as DNA: TGCGCCAGCAGACGAACAGCCCTCTACGAGCAGTACTTC. Its translation is CASRRTALYEQYF.

This clonotype showed up just a few times. The chain links TRBV10-3 to TRBJ2-7; 7 bases line up with TRBD2. After removal of 0 bases from V and 6 bases from J, the junction contained 5 bases not matched to a gene. The CDR3 is made up of 14 amino acids. Germline V gene data show CDR1 as ENHRY and CDR2 as SYGVKD. The CDR3 sequence is CAISESAGVPEQYF. CDR3 in DNA: TGTGCCATCAGTGAGTCCGCGGGAGTGCCCGAGCAGTACTTC.

The genes are TRBV27 and TRBJ1-6, with D possibly being TRBD1 (5 bases). Germline V lookup: CDR1 MNHEY, CDR2 SMNVEV (reference sequence). CDR3 length: 15 amino acids. V was trimmed by 7 bases and J by 7 bases, leaving 17 bases between them. The CDR3 protein is CASITIGVKNSPLHF. In DNA form, the CDR3 reads TGTGCCAGCATCACAATAGGGGTTAAAAATTCACCCCTCCACTTT.

The chain carries TRBV12-3 or TRBV12-4 and TRBJ2-5; TRBD2 is a possible D gene (6 bases). Trimming shortened V by 7 bases and J by 0 bases, and 15 bases separated the two germline ends. CDR3 length equals 15 residues. The CDR3 DNA reads as TGTGCCAGCACACTCACATCGGGGGACCAAGAGACCCAGTACTTC. It is translated as CASTLTSGDQETQYF.

This chain links TRBV7-2 with TRBJ2-1; D gene uncertain. This CDR3 has 15 residues. The germline V gene has CDR1 SGHTA and CDR2 FQGNSA. V lost 1 base, J lost 13 bases, and 20 bases lay in between. CDR3 region: CASSLVLNPKQTQFF. CDR3 DNA: TGTGCCAGCAGCTTAGTGCTGAATCCTAAGCAGACCCAGTTCTTC.

V is TRBV2 and J is TRBJ1-6; D gene uncertain. V was clipped by 8 bases and J by 6 bases, with 11 bases between them. The germline gives CDR1 SNHLY, CDR2 FYNNEI. There are 13 residues in the CDR3. For the CDR3, the DNA is TGTGCCAGCTTGGGCAGACCTAATTCACCCCTCCACTTT. It specifies CASLGRPNSPLHF.

The V call is TRBV12-3 or TRBV12-4, the J call TRBJ2-5, with a tentative D call TRBD2 (5 bases). The CDR3 runs to 13 residues. Trimming removed 5 bases at V and 11 bases at J, with 18 bases between. In nucleotides, the CDR3 is TGTGCCAGCAGTGTTACCCAACGGGATGAGCAGTACTTC. It yields the protein CASSVTQRDEQYF.

CDR3 protein: CASSLGDLGNSPLHF. The CDR3 DNA follows: TGTGCCAGCAGCTTAGGGGACCTTGGGAATTCACCCCTCCACTTT. The chain uses TRBV13 and TRBJ1-6, with unresolved D. Germline lookup yields CDR1 PRHDT and CDR2 FYEKMQ (reference sequence). V lost 0 bases to trimming and J lost 7 bases, with 10 bases between them. This CDR3 spans 15 amino acids.

This clonotype occurred a few times. The CDR3 DNA follows: TGTGCCAGCGGTCAGGGGTGGCGAGAGACCCAGTACTTC. The encoded protein is CASGQGWRETQYF. The chain links TRBV28 to TRBJ2-7; a possible D gene is TRBD1 (6 bases). The assigned J gene may be wrong: the sequence end matches TRBJ2-5 better. CDR3 size: 13 residues. Per germline, CDR1 MDHEN and CDR2 SYDVKM.

This chain connects TRBV4-3 to TRBJ2-3; the match to TRBD1 covers 8 bases. The CDR3 is 16 amino acids. Per the germline V gene, CDR1 is LGHNA and CDR2 is YSLEER. V shed 0 bases and J 6 bases; nucleotides not matched to a gene: 8. CDR3 region: CASSQDIETGADTQYF. CDR3 nucleotides: TGCGCCAGCAGCCAAGATATCGAGACAGGGGCCGATACGCAGTATTTT.

In DNA form, the CDR3 reads TGCAGCGTGGCACGGACAGGGGGCTTTAACACTGAAGCTTTCTTT. Protein: CSVARTGGFNTEAFF. The genes are TRBV29-1 and TRBJ1-1; 11 nucleotides match TRBD1. The length of the CDR3 is 15 residues. The V segment lost 6 bases and the J segment 2 bases; nucleotides outside the gene matches: 8. From germline, CDR1 is SQVTM and CDR2 ANQGSEA.

V usage is TRBV19 and J usage is TRBJ2-4; D remains ambiguous. The J call may be in error: the DNA end matches TRBJ2-7 better. CDR3 length: 13 residues. In germline, CDR1 is LNHDA, CDR2 SQIVND (reference sequence). The CDR3 DNA follows: TGTGCCAGTAGTATATCGACCTCCTACGAGCAGTACTTC. It codes for CASSISTSYEQYF.